The 28 T cell receptor beta chains below were found in one sample sequenced in a study of blood T cell repertoires in COVID-19. Libraries were prepared by immunoSEQ multiplex PCR; TCRdb keeps only in-frame clonotypes and omits some of them. The sample shows nearly 110,000 clones, 60% to 85% of them seen only once. Sequencing was carried out using peripheral blood. These receptors were obtained from a man between 70 and 80 years old with acute or convalescent COVID-19.

The rearrangement links TRBV5-1 to TRBJ2-1; D might be TRBD2 (6 bases). Germline lookup yields CDR1 SGHRS and CDR2 YFSETQ. V was cut by 4 bases and J by 8 bases, with 25 bases left in between. CDR3 size: 17 residues. The CDR3 DNA sequence: TGCGCCAGCAGCCTCGCCCCCTTGGGGGGTACAATCGATGAGCAGTTCTTC. Its translation is CASSLAPLGGTIDEQFF.

The rearrangement joins TRBV7-8 to TRBJ1-2; TRBD1 aligns across 7 bases. The junction had 10 bases not matched to a gene; V was cut back by 5 bases and J by 7 bases. Germline V gene sequence: CDR1 SGHVS, CDR2 FQNEAQ. The CDR3 has 14 residues. CDR3 sequence: CASSVGTGEFGYTF. For the CDR3, the DNA is TGTGCCAGCAGCGTTGGTACAGGGGAATTTGGCTACACCTTC.

This sequence joins TRBV9 and TRBJ1-2; 7 bases are a match to TRBD1. The germline V gene encodes CDR1 SGDLS and CDR2 YYNGEE. This CDR3 is built from 14 residues. V trimming: 4 bases; J trimming: 6 bases; junction bases outside the gene matches: 9. The CDR3 bases are TGTGCCAGCAGCCCGCAAGCCGACAGGGATGGCTACACCTTC. This translates into CASSPQADRDGYTF.

The rearrangement joins TRBV9 to TRBJ2-7; TRBD1 is a possible D gene (6 bases). The germline V gene has CDR1 SGDLS and CDR2 YYNGEE. The CDR3 has 15 amino acids. Trimming left V 0 bases short and J 6 bases short, with 16 bases between. Here the CDR3 DNA reads TGTGCCAGCAGCGTAGGAGGGGGAAGATCGTTCGAGCAGTACTTC. This sequence encodes CASSVGGGRSFEQYF.

The CDR3 is CASSQGAHQPQHF. In nucleotides, the CDR3 is TGTGCCAGCAGCCAGGGGGCGCATCAGCCCCAGCATTTT. The V call is TRBV6-5, the J call TRBJ1-5, with 8 bases fitting TRBD1. The CDR3 runs 13 residues. Germline trimming cut 6 bases from V and 5 bases from J; bases unmatched to any gene: 3. Germline-derived CDR1 and CDR2 are MNHEY and SVGAGI.

The chain uses TRBV19 and TRBJ2-3, with 8 bases identical to TRBD1. Germline CDR1 reads LNHDA; CDR2 reads SQIVND (reference sequence). V shed 5 bases and J 12 bases; nucleotides not matched to a gene: 7. There are 12 residues in the CDR3. The CDR3 spells CASSSMGQAQYF. CDR3 DNA: TGTGCCAGTAGTTCGATGGGACAGGCACAGTATTTT.

This chain links TRBV28 with TRBJ1-2, with TRBD1 identical over 9 bases. This CDR3 is 14 amino acids long. The V and J ends lost 2 bases and 6 bases, in that order; junction bases with no gene match: 4. Germline V lookup: CDR1 MDHEN, CDR2 SYDVKM. The CDR3 DNA sequence: TGTGCCAGCAGTTTAGGGGACAGGGTGCATGGCTACACCTTC. Translated, it gives CASSLGDRVHGYTF.

This chain links TRBV7-3 with TRBJ2-3; D may be TRBD1 (6 bases). The V gene lost 1 base and the J gene lost 5 bases, with 10 bases spanning the gap. The CDR3 runs 14 residues. Looked up from germline, CDR1 is SGHTA and CDR2 is FQGTGA. As DNA, the CDR3 is TGTGCCAGCAGCTTAATGGGGGCAGTAGATACGCAGTATTTT. Protein: CASSLMGAVDTQYF.

This rearrangement joins TRBV7-2 to TRBJ2-1; 7 bases fit TRBD1. The CDR3 contains 13 residues. Trimming cost V 0 bases and J 10 bases; bases outside gene matches: 3. The germline V gene encodes CDR1 SGHTA and CDR2 FQGNSA. The CDR3 region is CASSLAQDREQFF. CDR3 DNA sequence: TGTGCCAGCAGCTTAGCTCAGGACAGGGAGCAGTTCTTC.

The chain is built from TRBV7-9 and TRBJ2-1; 10 bases fit TRBD2. The CDR3 length is 15 residues. With 0 bases clipped from V and 9 bases from J, the junction kept 5 bases outside the gene matches. Germline V CDR1 and CDR2: SEHNR, FQNEAQ (reference sequence). CDR3: CASSLAASGGAEQFF. DNA of the CDR3: TGTGCCAGCAGCTTAGCGGCGAGCGGGGGGGCTGAGCAGTTCTTC.

In this sample, this clone turned up once. This chain uses TRBV6-5 with TRBJ1-4, with TRBD1 as a possible D gene (6 bases). This CDR3 has 14 amino acids. Trimming left V 6 bases short and J 6 bases short, with 14 bases between. CDR1 is MNHEY, CDR2 SVGAGI, per germline. The CDR3 loop is CASRLTGDYEKLFF. DNA of the CDR3: TGTGCCAGCAGGCTGACAGGCGATTATGAAAAACTGTTTTTT.

The CDR3 coding sequence is TGTGCCAGCAGCCAAGGGGGGGAGAACGTCGCGCAGTATTTT. This gives the protein CASSQGGENVAQYF. This sequence joins TRBV3-1 (or the pseudogene TRBV3-2) and TRBJ2-3; D might be TRBD2 (6 bases). Trimming cost V 1 base and J 10 bases, with 15 bases left between them. The length of the CDR3 is 14 residues. In germline, CDR1 is LGHDT, CDR2 YNNKEL (reference sequence).

The V and J genes are TRBV10-2 and TRBJ2-7; a possible D gene is TRBD2 (5 bases). The V end was cut by 2 bases, the J end by 2 bases, with 13 bases between. This CDR3 is built from 15 residues. Germline-derived CDR1 and CDR2 are WSHSY and SAAADI. CDR3 nucleotides: TGCGCCAGCAGTGAGGGGATGCGGGTTGCCTACGAGCAGTACTTC. Translation: CASSEGMRVAYEQYF.

Only one count was recorded for this clone. V is TRBV3-1 (or the pseudogene TRBV3-2) and J is TRBJ2-3; D remains unclear. Deletions cut 7 bases from V and 2 bases from J, with 10 bases between. The CDR3 is made up of 13 amino acids. Germline V gives CDR1 LGHDT, CDR2 YNNKEL (reference sequence). Here the CDR3 reads CASKPPHTDTQYF. The CDR3 DNA reads as TGTGCCAGCAAACCCCCACACACAGATACGCAGTATTTT.

There are a few counts of this clone. The chain combines TRBV7-9 with TRBJ2-7; weak D call: TRBD1 (5 bases). V was cut by 6 bases and J by 7 bases, with 16 bases left in between. Germline CDR1 is SEHNR and CDR2 is FQNEAQ (reference sequence). The CDR3 consists of 13 residues. The CDR3 region has the DNA TGTGCCAGCAGGGTTGACAGTGCCGGGGAGCAGTACTTC. Encoded protein: CASRVDSAGEQYF.

A single count supports this clone. The V and J genes are TRBV7-3 and TRBJ1-1; the match to TRBD1 covers 7 bases. The germline V gene encodes CDR1 SGHTA and CDR2 FQGTGA. Losses at the gene ends were 2 bases for V and 4 bases for J; bases not matched to a gene: 1. The CDR3 totals 13 residues. In DNA, the CDR3 is TGTGCCAGCAGCTTACAGGGGGGCACTGAAGCTTTCTTT. Encoded protein: CASSLQGGTEAFF.

V is TRBV2 and J is TRBJ2-1, with 10 positions matching TRBD2. The CDR3 runs to 15 residues. Germline V gives CDR1 SNHLY, CDR2 FYNNEI. Germline trimming cut 4 bases from V and 4 bases from J; bases unmatched to any gene: 4. CDR3 sequence: CASSVGTSEYNEQFF. Written as DNA, the CDR3 is TGTGCCAGCAGTGTCGGGACTAGCGAATACAATGAGCAGTTCTTC.

This clone was counted between two and nine times. The chain is built from TRBV7-9 and TRBJ1-5, with D perhaps TRBD1 (6 bases). Germline CDR1 is SEHNR and CDR2 is FQNEAQ (reference sequence). The germline V and J ends were trimmed by 5 bases and 12 bases, with 11 bases remaining between them. This CDR3 comprises 11 residues. In nucleotides, the CDR3 is TGTGCCAGCAGCCGCTCGGACAGCCAGCATTTT. Residues: CASSRSDSQHF.

This chain uses TRBV18 with TRBJ2-7; TRBD2 is a possible D gene (5 bases). The length of the CDR3 is 12 residues. The germline V and J ends were trimmed by 6 bases and 3 bases, with 9 bases remaining between them. From germline, CDR1 is KGHSH and CDR2 LQKENI. DNA of the CDR3: TGTGCCAGCTCGCCGGGAAACTACGAGCAGTACTTC. It encodes CASSPGNYEQYF.

The chain employs TRBV4-1 and TRBJ2-5; TRBD2 aligns across 9 bases. Germline CDR1 and CDR2: MGHRA and YSYEKL. The CDR3 has 18 residues. Trimming at V came to 0 bases and at J to 5 bases, leaving 13 bases not matched to a gene. The CDR3 protein is CASSQDLAGGPYWETQYF. The CDR3 nucleotides read TGCGCCAGCAGCCAAGATCTGGCGGGGGGGCCTTATTGGGAGACCCAGTACTTC.

This chain joins TRBV3-1 (or the pseudogene TRBV3-2) and TRBJ1-5, with no clear D. V dropped 1 base and J dropped 5 bases, with 12 bases sitting between them. The CDR3 is made up of 15 amino acids. In germline, CDR1 is LGHDT, CDR2 YNNKEL (reference sequence). For the CDR3, the DNA is TGTGCCAGCAGCCAAGGGCTCGACTTGTATCAGCCCCAGCATTTT. Amino acids: CASSQGLDLYQPQHF.

The V and J genes are TRBV4-2 and TRBJ1-1, with 12 positions matching TRBD1. Germline CDR1 is LGHNA and CDR2 is YNFKEQ. This CDR3 region has 14 residues. V was clipped by 4 bases and J by 4 bases; unmatched bases: 1. The CDR3 loop reads CASSRDRGRTEAFF. As DNA, the CDR3 is TGTGCCAGCAGCCGGGACAGGGGGCGCACTGAAGCTTTCTTT.

A single count supports this clone. J is TRBJ2-3 and V is TRBV5-1; TRBD2 is a possible D gene (6 bases). V shed 0 bases and J shed 0 bases, with 17 bases lying between them. The CDR3 length is 18 residues. The germline V gene encodes CDR1 SGHRS and CDR2 YFSETQ. CDR3 DNA: TGCGCCAGCAGCTTGGCCGTTATGGGGCGGGGAAGCACAGATACGCAGTATTTT. Translating gives CASSLAVMGRGSTDTQYF.

V is TRBV6-5 and J is TRBJ1-1, with D maybe TRBD1 (6 bases). Germline V gene data show CDR1 as MNHEY and CDR2 as SVGAGI. Trimming removed 6 bases from V and 3 bases from J, with 14 bases in between. The CDR3 consists of 14 residues. CDR3 nucleotides: TGTGCCAGCAGCTTGGAGGACAGTTACACTGAAGCTTTCTTT. Its protein product is CASSLEDSYTEAFF.

V gene TRBV27 combines with J gene TRBJ1-2, with TRBD1 matching over 8 bases. Per the germline V gene, CDR1 is MNHEY and CDR2 is SMNVEV (reference sequence). The CDR3 has 16 amino acids. V shed 6 bases and J 7 bases; nucleotides not matched to a gene: 16. The CDR3 bases are TGTGCCAGCAGCCTCATGGGACAGGATATTGTCTCTGGCTACACCTTC. Its translation: CASSLMGQDIVSGYTF.

This clone showed up just a few times. The chain combines TRBV9 with TRBJ1-2; 9 nucleotides agree with TRBD1. There are 16 residues in the CDR3. Per the germline V gene, CDR1 is SGDLS and CDR2 is YYNGEE. After removal of 0 bases from V and 6 bases from J, the junction contained 9 bases not matched to a gene. The CDR3 DNA is TGTGCCAGCAGCGTAGCCGCACAGGGGGCGCCGGATGGCTACACCTTC. Its translation is CASSVAAQGAPDGYTF.

The V and J genes are TRBV7-2 and TRBJ2-6; a weak D match, TRBD1 (5 bases). The CDR3 spans 15 residues. Looked up from germline, CDR1 is SGHTA and CDR2 is FQGNSA. The V end lost 4 bases, the J end lost 2 bases, and 9 bases lay between the germline ends. DNA of the CDR3: TGTGCCAGCAGCTCCTCAGGGACTGGGGCCAACGTCCTGACTTTC. It yields the protein CASSSSGTGANVLTF.

The rearrangement joins TRBV5-1 to TRBJ2-5; D possibly corresponds to TRBD1 (5 bases). This CDR3 is built from 14 residues. CDR1 and CDR2 from the germline V gene are SGHRS and YFSETQ. V gave up 0 bases and J gave up 3 bases, with 9 bases separating them. The DNA of the CDR3 is TGCGCCAGCAGCTTGGGGCCAGGGAAAGAGACCCAGTACTTC. As protein: CASSLGPGKETQYF.